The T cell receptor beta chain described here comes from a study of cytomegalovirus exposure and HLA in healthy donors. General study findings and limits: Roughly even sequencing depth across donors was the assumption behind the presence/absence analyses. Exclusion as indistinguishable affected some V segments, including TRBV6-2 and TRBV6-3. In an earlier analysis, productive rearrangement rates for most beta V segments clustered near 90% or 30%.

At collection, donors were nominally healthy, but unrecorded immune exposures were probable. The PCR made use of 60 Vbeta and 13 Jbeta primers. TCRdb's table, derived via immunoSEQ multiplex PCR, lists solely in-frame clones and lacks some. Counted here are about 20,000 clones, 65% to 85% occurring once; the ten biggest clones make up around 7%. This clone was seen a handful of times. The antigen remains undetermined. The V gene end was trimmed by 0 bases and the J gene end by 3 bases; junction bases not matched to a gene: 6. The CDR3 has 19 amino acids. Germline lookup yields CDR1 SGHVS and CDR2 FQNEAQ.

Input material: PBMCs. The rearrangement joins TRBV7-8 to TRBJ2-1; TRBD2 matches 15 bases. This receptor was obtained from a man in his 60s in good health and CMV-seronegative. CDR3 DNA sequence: TGTGCCAGCAGCTTAGCCGGACTAGCGGGGGGGCTGGGCTACAATGAGCAGTTCTTC. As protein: CASSLAGLAGGLGYNEQFF.